This T cell receptor (beta chain) originates from a study of OX40 agonist ivuxolimab in advanced cancers. Overall study: Having had anti-PD-1, anti-PD-L1 or anti-CTLA-4 therapy before was allowed, and around 39% had some. Study results and limitations: Expanded peripheral T cell antigen specificity was not determined.

Profiling relied on immunoSEQ multiplex PCR, and the TCRdb table lists in-frame clones only, not all of them. The sample carries about 33,000 clones, roughly 74% recorded once. Autoimmune disease history or systemic immunosuppression excluded patients. Details on this clone: What it binds is unknown.

The V gene's germline CDR1 is SQVTM and CDR2 ANQGSEA. Trimming took off 3 bases at V and 6 bases at J, with 11 bases between the two ends. The CDR3 totals 12 residues. This chain connects TRBV29-1 to TRBJ1-2; D is perhaps TRBD1 (5 bases). This TCR was recovered from an adult with an advanced solid tumor such as melanoma, head and neck, liver or kidney cancer. Sequenced material: CD4+ or CD8+ T cells sorted from blood, taken in a trial of the OX40 agonist ivuxolimab. The CDR3 sequence is CSVEGGLDGYTF. For the CDR3, the DNA is TGCAGCGTTGAGGGGGGTTTAGATGGCTACACCTTC.